This TCR beta chain was sequenced during a study of technical replicates of blood from several donors. Using immunoSEQ multiplex PCR, the repertoire was profiled, and TCRdb retains in-frame clones only, with some absent. This table has 85,000 or so clones, approximately 95% appearing once. This TCR derives from a human donor in good health. Sequencing was done on a sample of T cells isolated from PBMCs.

CDR3 region: CASSYASGGSGTQYF. DNA for the CDR3: TGTGCCAGCAGTTACGCGAGCGGGGGTTCGGGTACGCAGTATTTT. The chain joins TRBV6-5 to TRBJ2-3, with 8 bases matching TRBD2. This CDR3 spans 15 amino acids. The ends lost 2 bases at V and 8 bases at J; junction bases unmatched: 9. Germline V CDR1 and CDR2: MNHEY, SVGAGI.